The 11 T cell receptor beta chains below all came from one sample that was sequenced in a study of CD8 T cells in ankylosing spondylitis. TCRdb fed the 5' RACE reads into MiXCR, producing one record per CDR3 protein. This table holds a few hundred thousand distinct CDR3 sequences, around 20% found once. The source material was blood, either unsorted or a sorted T cell fraction (not recorded which). The receptors were gathered from a female donor with ankylosing spondylitis or in good health (not recorded which).

This clonotype was observed at least ten times. This chain joins TRBV29-1 and TRBJ2-1; tentative D call: TRBD2 (5 bases). This CDR3 has 13 residues. Germline V gives CDR1 SQVTM, CDR2 ANQGSEA. V dropped 7 bases and J dropped 0 bases, with 10 bases sitting between them. CDR3 region: CSARADSYNEQFF. The CDR3 DNA sequence: TGCAGCGCCCGAGCGGACTCCTACAATGAGCAGTTCTTC.

The V call is TRBV6-6, the J call TRBJ1-1; D gene uncertain. The germline CDR1 and CDR2 sequences are MNHNY and SVGAGI (reference sequence). Deletions cut 6 bases from V and 10 bases from J, with 6 bases between. The CDR3 covers 9 residues. In DNA, the CDR3 is TGTGCCAGCAGGTTTCCAGCTTTCTTT. Amino acid sequence: CASRFPAFF.

The rearrangement links TRBV7-9 to TRBJ1-2; D might be TRBD1 (5 bases). The CDR3 is 12 amino acids. V was pared by 1 base and J by 12 bases, with 12 bases between. Germline CDR1 and CDR2: SEHNR and FQNEAQ (reference sequence). The CDR3 nucleotides read TGTGCCAGCAGCTTAGGGGACCTAAGGAACACCTTC. This translates into CASSLGDLRNTF.

This clonotype appeared many times. The J gene is TRBJ2-7, the V gene TRBV11-2, with D tentatively TRBD2 (5 bases). The germline gives CDR1 SGHAT, CDR2 FQNNGV. The length of the CDR3 is 14 residues. V dropped 5 bases and J dropped 3 bases, with 14 bases sitting between them. The CDR3 is CASSPTFGIYEQYF. The CDR3 DNA follows: TGTGCCAGCAGCCCCACTTTCGGGATCTACGAGCAGTACTTC.

This sequence joins TRBV5-1 and TRBJ2-3; 8 bases map to TRBD2. The CDR3 is 16 amino acids. V gave up 1 base and J gave up 2 bases; unmatched junction bases: 6. Germline V gives CDR1 SGHRS, CDR2 YFSETQ. CDR3 bases: TGCGCCAGCAGCTTGAGAAGCGGGAGTACCACAGATACGCAGTATTTT. This translates into CASSLRSGSTTDTQYF.

This clonotype has a handful of counts. The genes are TRBV18 and TRBJ2-1, with D tentatively TRBD1 (5 bases). This CDR3 is 16 amino acids long. V was clipped by 0 bases and J by 4 bases, with 13 bases between them. Germline assignment: CDR1 KGHSH and CDR2 LQKENI. The CDR3 region is CASSPPRRGGYNEQFF. Here the CDR3 DNA reads TGTGCCAGCTCACCACCGAGAAGGGGCGGTTACAATGAGCAGTTCTTC.

This chain connects TRBV4-3 to TRBJ1-2, with TRBD1 matching 9 bases. The junction had 4 bases not matched to a gene; V was cut back by 3 bases and J by 8 bases. The CDR3 loop spans 13 amino acids. CDR1 is LGHNA and CDR2 is YSLEER in the germline V gene. The CDR3 region is CASSQNRGQGYTF. CDR3 coding DNA: TGCGCCAGCAGCCAGAACAGGGGGCAGGGCTACACCTTC.

This chain uses TRBV4-2 with TRBJ2-1; 9 nucleotides agree with TRBD2. V dropped 4 bases and J dropped 5; count of bases not matched to a gene: 15. Germline V gene lookup returns CDR1 LGHNA and CDR2 YNFKEQ. The CDR3 has 18 residues. The DNA of the CDR3 is TGTGCCAGCAGCCCCCGGGGTAGCGGGAGAGATGCCCACAATGAGCAGTTCTTC. It specifies CASSPRGSGRDAHNEQFF.

J is TRBJ1-2 and V is TRBV20-1, with 8 bases lining up with TRBD1. V gave up 4 bases and J gave up 8 bases; unmatched junction bases: 9. The CDR3 has 13 residues. Germline loops: CDR1 DFQATT, CDR2 SNEGSKA (reference sequence). The CDR3 coding sequence is TGCAGTGCTACCCTTCCAGGGGGCAGGGGCTACACCTTC. Its protein is CSATLPGGRGYTF.

This clonotype was detected a few times. The chain recombines TRBV20-1 with TRBJ2-3; D uncertain. The germline gives CDR1 DFQATT, CDR2 SNEGSKA (reference sequence). CDR3 size: 11 residues. The CDR3 region is CSLEITDTQYF. The CDR3 nucleotides are TGCAGCCTAGAAATCACAGATACGCAGTATTTT.

This clonotype occurred a few times. The V call is TRBV6-1, the J call TRBJ2-1; weak D call: TRBD1 (8 bases). Germline CDR1 MNHNS, CDR2 SASEGT. The V end lost 7 bases, the J end lost 4 bases, and 11 bases lay between the germline ends. The CDR3 runs to 13 residues. The CDR3 nucleotides are TGTGCCAGCAAACAGGGGGGGTACAATGAGCAGTTCTTC. Translation gives CASKQGGYNEQFF.